A single T cell receptor (beta chain) is shown here with its context. Its matching antigen is unknown. This specimen comes from a study of cytomegalovirus exposure and HLA in healthy donors. Overall study findings and caveats: Reports credit the classifier with highly specific, highly sensitive diagnosis of cytomegalovirus status.

There are 15 residues in the CDR3. Using immunoSEQ multiplex PCR, the repertoire was profiled, and TCRdb retains in-frame clones only, with some absent. The data show over 120,000 clones, with approximately 90% seen just once and less than 7% held by the top ten. The source is a woman in her twenties or thirties in good health and CMV-seropositive. Specimen: PBMCs. The chain joins TRBV12-1 to TRBJ2-1; the D segment call TRBD2 is taken from the table without a DNA check. TRBV12-1 has pseudogene status. The CDR3 loop is CASRPGGRAGNEQFF. In DNA, the CDR3 is TGTGCCAGCAGGCCCGGCGGGAGGGCCGGGAATGAGCAGTTCTTC.